The present entry profiles one T cell receptor beta chain with its context. The clone's antigen remains unknown. Base qualities are missing; no much larger clone stands one base away. Sample time point, as interpreted from the label and publication: about 28 days (+/-7) after the second vaccine dose. AZD1222 recipients given second doses at about 4 weeks or at about 12 weeks were pooled, since spike-specific TCR depth and breadth were not found to differ between the two schedules. Samples from vaccinated people were obtained from the UK trials COV001 and COV002, which included a single-blind randomized controlled phase 2/3 trial of AZD1222 (ChAdOx1 nCoV-19) in healthy adults. For TCRbeta chain sequencing, PBMC samples were collected from trial participants at day 0 and at day 28 after the second dose. The sample comes from a study of T cell responses to AZD1222 COVID-19 vaccine (dated by TCRdb to the early 2020s). At the level of the whole study: A total of over 230 trial participants underwent TCR sequencing, of whom 207 received two doses of AZD1222 and some 26 received two doses of the MenACWY control vaccine. Trial participants were enrolled by age into 18-55, 56-69 and 70-plus year subgroups, with roughly 160, 29 and 62 TCR-sequenced participants respectively. On the study overall, not on this receptor specifically: Spike-specific TCR breadth and depth rose significantly after two AZD1222 doses compared with day 0 and with MenACWY recipients. Conclusions about previously exposed vaccinees were limited because only a handful of AZD1222 recipients were SARS-CoV-2 seropositive at baseline. Most participants were white British and females outnumbered males, and the authors suggested that clonal diversity may have been underestimated. No day 14 peak-response samples were available, so repertoires were characterized only after the peak T cell response. In the small 56-69-year group, the increase in depth fell short of significance, most likely because of low power. Nearly half of unique spike-specific TCRs reportedly recognized epitopes outside regions mutated in the B.1.351 and B.1.1.7 variants. The vaccine-associated CD4 TCRs covered the entire spike protein, and the dominant responses fell in regions 160-218 and 743-854.

Measured from the cysteine to the phenylalanine, the CDR3 is 12 residues long. Just the 36-base CDR3 DNA is kept, in frame starting at base 1. Deletion took 3 bases off V and 8 bases off J, with a span of 5 bases between the germline ends. CDR1 and CDR2 are drawn from the germline V gene: SGHVS, FQNEAQ. The CDR3 regions of human TCRbeta chains were analyzed by immunosequencing. The authors' analysis ran thus. Repertoire TCRs were matched against a reference library of SARS-CoV-2-specific TCRs generated with the MIRA antigen-specificity platform. Breadth was defined as the fraction of unique TCRs that were SARS-CoV-2-associated. Depth was defined as the fraction of total T cells that were SARS-CoV-2-associated. Each spike-specific TCR was assigned to its reactive spike region and to a CD4 or CD8 class using the MIRA data. Log10-transformed breadth and depth values were compared by one-way ANOVA with Sidak's multiple comparisons tests. TCRdb limited this immuneACCESS table to in-frame rearrangements with V and J called. A share of clones is missing; checked studies link under half to unresolved V genes, and the rest is unexplained. For V, J and clone size, that table is used; D and trimming come from the DNA. In all, the sample holds approximately 150,000 clones, and 91% of those were seen once. Roughly 2% of the sample is in the top ten clones.

This receptor was identified in an adult who received the AZD1222 COVID-19 vaccine. Source: peripheral blood, taken 28 days after the second AZD1222 dose. Here the chain combines TRBV7-8 and TRBJ1-6, with the D gene not clear enough to name. The DNA sequence follows: TGTGCCAGCAGCTTTCGCGATTCACCCCTCCACTTT. Translated, this gives CASSFRDSPLHF.